The source of this T cell receptor beta chain is a study of shared clonotypes between healthy human individuals. The overall study: In total, the donors were two women and a few men aged 18 to 49.

TCRdb's copy holds only in-frame clones and misses some; the assay was immunoSEQ multiplex PCR. The sample lists roughly 480,000 clones; 79% were seen once. Those who donated, Caucasian adults without exception, all lived in Nashville, Tennessee. Study outcomes and limitations: Tissues were not sampled, only blood, and their repertoires likely differ.

The CDR3 spans 17 residues. With 1 base removed from V and 0 bases from J, the gap between germline ends came to 18 bases. In germline, CDR1 is GTSNPN, CDR2 SVGIG (reference sequence). Regarding this clone: Its antigen is not identified.

The chain has TRBV30 and TRBJ1-1, with D unclear. The source material was PBMCs. This receptor was obtained from a middle-aged woman in good health. Some clones in this sample may be carry-over from other donors' samples. Here the CDR3 DNA reads TGTGCCTGGAGTGCCCGGGAGCTGGGTTTTTTGAACACTGAAGCTTTCTTT. Its protein product is CAWSARELGFLNTEAFF.